Below are 27 T cell receptor beta chains sequenced from a single sample in a study of read filtering for tumor transcriptome and immune sequencing. The library was built from 400 ng RNA with molecular barcoded adaptors for alpha/delta and beta/gamma chains. TCRdb passed the reads through MiXCR, listing each CDR3 protein once. This table has about 27,000 distinct CDR3 sequences, 13% to 15% appearing once. Sequencing was carried out using a population of CD138-negative cells sorted from bone marrow. These receptors were taken from a donor at least 40 years old with multiple myeloma.

Ten or more counts support this clonotype. The chain couples TRBV7-9 to TRBJ1-1, with D hard to call. CDR1 is SEHNR, CDR2 FQNEAQ, per germline (reference sequence). The CDR3 contains 15 residues. The V end lost 1 base, the J end lost 4 bases, and 13 bases lay between the germline ends. CDR3 sequence (DNA): TGTGCCAGCAGCTTAGAAGCTGGGTCGGCCACTGAAGCTTTCTTT. Its protein product is CASSLEAGSATEAFF.

The sample holds many counts of this clonotype. The chain links TRBV7-2 to TRBJ2-5; no clear D gene. The CDR3 extends over 14 amino acids. Germline V CDR1 and CDR2: SGHTA, FQGNSA. V was trimmed by 0 bases and J by 0 bases, leaving 5 bases between them. CDR3: CASSLALDQETQYF. The CDR3 nucleotides read TGTGCCAGCAGCTTAGCGCTGGACCAAGAGACCCAGTACTTC.

This clonotype was seen at least ten times. The chain recombines TRBV5-1 with TRBJ2-1; 10 bases map to TRBD2. CDR3 length equals 15 residues. V gave up 1 base and J gave up 6 bases; unmatched junction bases: 4. The germline CDR1 and CDR2 sequences are SGHRS and YFSETQ. The CDR3 DNA reads as TGCGCCAGCAGCTTGAGGGCTAGCGGGAGCAATGAGCAGTTCTTC. This gives the protein CASSLRASGSNEQFF. Filled out from reference TRBV5-1 and TRBJ2-1, the complete variable domain reads KAGVTQTPRYLIKTRGQQVTLSCSPISGHRSVSWYQQTPGQGLQFLFEYFSETQRNKGNFPGRFSGRQFSNSRSEMNVSTLELGDSALYLCASSLRASGSNEQFFGPGTRLTVL.

Ten or more counts support this clonotype. This rearrangement joins TRBV19 to TRBJ2-5; the D is unclear. Between the trimmed V and J ends, which lost 7 bases and 4 bases, there was a span of 16 bases. Germline V CDR1 and CDR2: LNHDA, SQIVND (reference sequence). The CDR3 runs 14 residues. The CDR3 loop reads CASTPSGPTETQYF. In nucleotides, the CDR3 is TGTGCCAGTACTCCATCCGGACCGACAGAGACCCAGTACTTC.

This clonotype was seen many times. CDR3 residues: CSAPSGYNEQFF. CDR3 nucleotides: TGCAGTGCTCCCTCTGGCTACAATGAGCAGTTCTTC. This chain connects TRBV20-1 to TRBJ2-1; D gene uncertain. Germline lookup yields CDR1 DFQATT and CDR2 SNEGSKA (reference sequence). Trimming stripped 5 bases from V and 3 bases from J, with 8 bases between. This CDR3 contains 12 residues.

This clonotype was seen ten or more times. V is TRBV7-6 and J is TRBJ2-1, with a tentative D call TRBD2 (6 bases). The CDR3 runs 14 residues. Germline loops: CDR1 SGHVS, CDR2 FNYEAQ. V lost 5 bases to trimming and J lost 6 bases, with 14 bases between them. CDR3 sequence: CASSVSTSANEQFF. The DNA for the CDR3 is TGTGCCAGCAGCGTCTCGACTAGTGCCAATGAGCAGTTCTTC.

In this sample, this clonotype turned up many times. The gene calls are TRBV6-1 and TRBJ1-5, with D possibly TRBD1 on 6 matching bases. The CDR3 totals 15 residues. Germline CDR1 and CDR2: MNHNS and SASEGT. V was pared by 6 bases and J by 2 bases, with 14 bases between. CDR3 in DNA: TGTGCCAGCAGCAGGGACAATCCGGGCAATCAGCCCCAGCATTTT. It translates to CASSRDNPGNQPQHF.

This clonotype was observed at least ten times. The chain couples TRBV20-1 to TRBJ2-3; the match to TRBD1 covers 9 bases. After removal of 5 bases from V and 10 bases from J, the junction contained 10 bases not matched to a gene. CDR1 and CDR2 from the germline V gene are DFQATT and SNEGSKA (reference sequence). The CDR3 consists of 13 residues. The CDR3: CSAPGTGSFAQYF. As DNA, the CDR3 is TGCAGTGCTCCCGGGACAGGGAGTTTTGCGCAGTATTTT.

This clonotype was detected ten times or more. The rearrangement uses TRBV7-9 and TRBJ2-7; D tentatively reads TRBD1 or TRBD2 (5 bases each). This CDR3 is 11 amino acids long. Germline CDR1 SEHNR, CDR2 FQNEAQ (reference sequence). The V end was cut by 5 bases, the J end by 8 bases, with 10 bases between. The CDR3 nucleotides are TGTGCCAGCAGCCTTCCGGGACAGCAGTACTTC. Residues: CASSLPGQQYF. Combining the CDR3 with reference TRBV7-9 and TRBJ2-7 gives the whole variable domain DTGVSQNPRHKITKRGQNVTFRCDPISEHNRLYWYRQTLGQGPEFLTYFQNEAQLEKSRLLSDRFSAERPKGSFSTLEIQRTEQGDSAMYLCASSLPGQQYFGPGTRLTVT.

This clonotype was counted many times. The rearrangement uses TRBV18 and TRBJ2-2; D call uncertain. From germline, CDR1 is KGHSH and CDR2 LQKENI. Between the trimmed V and J ends, which lost 2 bases and 7 bases, there was a span of 17 bases. CDR3 length: 16 residues. CDR3 loop: CASSPGEAGGIGELFF. In nucleotides, the CDR3 is TGTGCCAGCTCACCAGGGGAAGCAGGTGGAATCGGGGAGCTGTTTTTT.

In this sample, this clonotype turned up many times. The chain employs TRBV28 and TRBJ2-7; no clear D. The V end was cut by 3 bases, the J end by 2 bases, with 14 bases between. The CDR3 spans 15 residues. In germline, CDR1 is MDHEN, CDR2 SYDVKM. The CDR3 is CASSFSQAPTYEQYF. Here the CDR3 DNA reads TGTGCCAGCAGTTTTTCTCAAGCGCCTACCTACGAGCAGTACTTC.

This clonotype was seen at least ten times. V and J are TRBV20-1 and TRBJ2-5, with TRBD2 identical over 10 bases. V lost 0 bases, J lost 5 bases, and 12 bases stayed unmatched. This CDR3 contains 17 residues. The V gene's germline CDR1 is DFQATT and CDR2 SNEGSKA (reference sequence). The CDR3 sequence is CSARDRTSGIRKETQYF. CDR3 DNA sequence: TGCAGTGCTAGAGATCGTACTAGCGGGATACGAAAGGAGACCCAGTACTTC.

This clonotype was recorded many times. The CDR3 spells CASSFMGQGRETQYF. CDR3 bases: TGTGCCAGCAGCTTCATGGGACAGGGACGGGAGACCCAGTACTTC. The chain uses TRBV7-2 and TRBJ2-5; 9 positions agree with TRBD1. The V gene end was trimmed by 3 bases and the J gene end by 5 bases; junction bases not matched to a gene: 7. The CDR3 runs to 15 residues. From germline, CDR1 is SGHTA and CDR2 FQGNSA.

This clonotype ranks as medium-sized. The chain couples TRBV29-1 to TRBJ2-1, with 10 bases matching TRBD2. CDR3 size: 18 residues. J was trimmed by 0 bases and V by 6 bases; bases with no gene match: 14. Per the germline V gene, CDR1 is SQVTM and CDR2 is ANQGSEA. The CDR3 DNA follows: TGCAGCGTCTCCGGGGCTAGCGGGAGCACAAACTCCTACAATGAGCAGTTCTTC. This gives the protein CSVSGASGSTNSYNEQFF.

In this sample, this clonotype turned up a few times. A far bigger clonotype differs at one base, so this is likely a read error. V is TRBV7-6 and J is TRBJ1-1; 7 bases fit TRBD1. The CDR3 totals 13 residues. Germline V gives CDR1 SGHVS, CDR2 FNYEAQ. The CDR3 region is CAGSLHRGTEAFF. DNA of the CDR3: TGTGCCGGCAGCTTACACAGGGGAACTGAAGCTTTCTTT.

This clonotype was recorded many times. The chain recombines TRBV28 with TRBJ1-2; a weak D match, TRBD1 (5 bases). CDR1 is MDHEN and CDR2 is SYDVKM in the germline V gene. This CDR3 comprises 15 residues. Trimming shortened V by 5 bases and J by 8 bases, and 21 bases separated the two germline ends. The CDR3 loop reads CASSADGGGLRGYTF. The CDR3 nucleotides are TGTGCCAGCAGTGCGGATGGGGGGGGATTGCGGGGCTACACCTTC.

Points on this clonotype: A junction end diverges from the germline sequence, so it may reflect a read error. V usage is TRBV5-1 and J usage is TRBJ2-5; 11 bases agree with TRBD2. The CDR3 totals 15 residues. Looked up from germline, CDR1 is SGHRS and CDR2 is YFSETQ. The CDR3 DNA follows: TGCGCCTGCAGCGGGGGGACTAGCGGTCAAGAGACGCAGTACTTC. It yields the protein CACSGGTSGQETQYF. Using reference TRBV5-1 and TRBJ2-5 for the parts outside the CDR3, the full variable domain is KAGVTQTPRYLIKTRGQQVTLSCSPISGHRSVSWYQQTPGQGLQFLFEYFSETQRNKGNFPGRFSGRQFSNSRSEMNVSTLELGDSALYLCACSGGTSGQETQYFGPGTRLLVL.

With regard to this clonotype: A much larger clone sits a single nucleotide away, making a read error possible. The rearrangement links TRBV19 to TRBJ1-4, with a weak D call TRBD1 (6 bases). From germline, CDR1 is LNHDA and CDR2 SQIVND (reference sequence). This CDR3 region has 14 residues. The CDR3 bases are TGTGCCTCCCAGGCCGCTGGGGGCGATGAACAACTGTTTTTT. Translating it yields CASQAAGGDEQLFF.

This clonotype appeared many times. The rearrangement links TRBV15 to TRBJ2-3; 9 nucleotides align to TRBD2. J lost 0 bases, V lost 3 bases, and 28 bases had no gene match. The length of the CDR3 is 24 residues. Germline CDR1 and CDR2: LNHNV and YYDKDF (reference sequence). Here the CDR3 DNA reads TGTGCCACCAGCAGGCCCCAGGGCGGGGCATATAGCGGGAGCGCCTTTCAGAGCACAGATACGCAGTATTTT. It is translated as CATSRPQGGAYSGSAFQSTDTQYF.

Comments on this clonotype: This may be a read error: a much more frequent sequence differs by one nucleotide. The chain combines TRBV3-1 with TRBJ2-1; 13 bases line up with TRBD2. Judging by the DNA end, TRBJ2-7 fits better; the J call may be wrong. CDR3 length equals 15 residues. Germline V gene data show CDR1 as LGHDT and CDR2 as YNNKEL (reference sequence). The CDR3 DNA reads as TGTGCCAGCAGCCCACAGGGACTAGCGGGGAACGAGCAGTACTTC. This translates into CASSPQGLAGNEQYF.

This clonotype was picked up many times. The chain carries TRBV15 and TRBJ2-7, with 7 bases identical to TRBD1. The junction had 5 bases not matched to a gene; V was cut back by 1 base and J by 5 bases. This CDR3 is built from 14 residues. The germline V gene has CDR1 LNHNV and CDR2 YYDKDF (reference sequence). The CDR3 DNA sequence: TGTGCCACCAGCAGAGGGGACAGCAGGAACGAGCAGTACTTC. The encoded protein is CATSRGDSRNEQYF.

The rearrangement uses TRBV9 and TRBJ1-1, with D tentatively TRBD1 (5 bases). Looked up from germline, CDR1 is SGDLS and CDR2 is YYNGEE. CDR3 length: 15 amino acids. With 3 bases removed from V and 3 bases from J, the gap between germline ends came to 15 bases. CDR3: CASSDALGADTEAFF. CDR3 nucleotide sequence: TGTGCCAGCAGCGACGCCTTAGGGGCGGACACTGAAGCTTTCTTT.

This clonotype has a count of ten or more. The chain carries TRBV30 and TRBJ2-7; 8 nucleotides match TRBD2. Germline V CDR1 and CDR2: GTSNPN, SVGIG (reference sequence). Losses at the gene ends were 6 bases for V and 3 bases for J; bases not matched to a gene: 16. The CDR3 is made up of 16 amino acids. CDR3: CACQAGARTVDYEQYF. CDR3 DNA: TGTGCCTGTCAAGCGGGAGCCCGAACGGTTGACTACGAGCAGTACTTC.

This clonotype was seen at least ten times. The chain couples TRBV2 to TRBJ2-1; 9 bases are shared with TRBD1. The V segment lost 6 bases and the J segment 6 bases; nucleotides outside the gene matches: 0. This CDR3 region has 12 residues. Germline-derived CDR1 and CDR2 are SNHLY and FYNNEI. Here the CDR3 reads CASRTGGNEQFF. The CDR3 DNA sequence: TGTGCCAGCAGGACAGGGGGCAATGAGCAGTTCTTC.

This clonotype came up many times. This chain connects TRBV12-3 or TRBV12-4 to TRBJ2-2; unclear D gene. This CDR3 comprises 13 residues. V was pared by 8 bases and J by 5 bases, with 12 bases between. The CDR3: CASSALMTGELFF. Written as DNA, the CDR3 is TGTGCCAGCTCTGCGCTAATGACCGGGGAGCTGTTTTTT.

The table lists this clonotype with many counts. The rearrangement uses TRBV9 and TRBJ2-7; TRBD1 is a possible D gene (6 bases). The CDR3 is 14 amino acids. Germline CDR1 reads SGDLS; CDR2 reads YYNGEE. V lost 4 bases and J 4 bases, leaving 15 bases between the germline ends. This CDR3 reads CASSPFPGTYEQYF. CDR3 nucleotides: TGTGCCAGCAGCCCTTTCCCGGGGACATACGAGCAGTACTTC. Looking up the rest from reference TRBV9 and TRBJ2-7 gives the full variable domain: DSGVTQTPKHLITATGQRVTLRCSPRSGDLSVYWYQQSLDQGLQFLIQYYNGEERAKGNILERFSAQQFPDLHSELNLSSLELGDSALYFCASSPFPGTYEQYFGPGTRLTVT.

As for this clonotype: It may be a read error: a sequence one base away is much more abundant. Without the conserved terminal phenylalanine or tryptophan, this CDR3 likely stems from a read error. The chain employs TRBV6-5 and TRBJ2-7; 11 positions match TRBD1. J was trimmed by 6 bases and V by 6 bases; bases with no gene match: 7. This CDR3 has 14 amino acids. Germline loops: CDR1 MNHEY, CDR2 SVGAGI. The CDR3 DNA reads as TGTGCCAGCAGCTTTGGACAGGGGGCATTCGAGCAGTACTCC. Residues: CASSFGQGAFEQYS.